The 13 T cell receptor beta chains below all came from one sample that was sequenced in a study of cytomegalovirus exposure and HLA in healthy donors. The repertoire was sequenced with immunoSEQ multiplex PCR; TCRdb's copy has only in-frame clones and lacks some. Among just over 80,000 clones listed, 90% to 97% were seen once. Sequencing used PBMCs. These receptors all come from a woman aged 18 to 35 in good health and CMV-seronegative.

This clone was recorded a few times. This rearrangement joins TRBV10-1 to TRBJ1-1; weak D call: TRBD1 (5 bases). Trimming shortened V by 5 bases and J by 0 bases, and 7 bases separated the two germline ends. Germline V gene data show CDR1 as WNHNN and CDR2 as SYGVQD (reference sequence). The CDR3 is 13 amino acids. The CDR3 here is CASSRQLNTEAFF. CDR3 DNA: TGCGCCAGCAGTAGACAGTTGAACACTGAAGCTTTCTTT.

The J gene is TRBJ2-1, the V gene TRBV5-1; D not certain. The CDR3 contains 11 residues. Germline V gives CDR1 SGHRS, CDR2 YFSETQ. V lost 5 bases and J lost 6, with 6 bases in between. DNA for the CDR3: TGCGCCAGCAGGTGGGCCAATGAGCAGTTCTTC. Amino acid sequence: CASRWANEQFF. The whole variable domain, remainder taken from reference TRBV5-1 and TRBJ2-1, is KAGVTQTPRYLIKTRGQQVTLSCSPISGHRSVSWYQQTPGQGLQFLFEYFSETQRNKGNFPGRFSGRQFSNSRSEMNVSTLELGDSALYLCASRWANEQFFGPGTRLTVL.

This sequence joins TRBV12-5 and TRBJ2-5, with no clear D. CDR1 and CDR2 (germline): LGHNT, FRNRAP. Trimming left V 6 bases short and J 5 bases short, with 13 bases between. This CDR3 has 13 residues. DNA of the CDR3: TGTGCTAGTGGGTTAACAGAGTGGGAGACCCAGTACTTC. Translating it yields CASGLTEWETQYF.

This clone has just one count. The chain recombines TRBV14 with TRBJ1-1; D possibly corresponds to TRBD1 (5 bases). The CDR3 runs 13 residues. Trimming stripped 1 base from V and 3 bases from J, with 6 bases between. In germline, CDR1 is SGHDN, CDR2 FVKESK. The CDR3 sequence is CASSQGQYTEAFF. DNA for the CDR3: TGTGCCAGCAGCCAAGGACAGTACACTGAAGCTTTCTTT.

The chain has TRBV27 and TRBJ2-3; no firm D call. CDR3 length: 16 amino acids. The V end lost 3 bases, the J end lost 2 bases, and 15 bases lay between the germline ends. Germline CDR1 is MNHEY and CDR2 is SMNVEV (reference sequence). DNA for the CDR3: TGTGCCAGCAGTTTGGGTAATAGCCGTTTCACAGATACGCAGTATTTT. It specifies CASSLGNSRFTDTQYF.

The CDR3 reads CATSPARGSYNEQFF. The CDR3, as DNA: TGTGCCACCAGCCCGGCCAGGGGATCCTACAATGAGCAGTTCTTC. V is TRBV15 and J is TRBJ2-1, with TRBD1 as a possible D gene (6 bases). In germline, CDR1 is LNHNV, CDR2 YYDKDF (reference sequence). The CDR3 spans 15 residues. Deletions cut 5 bases from V and 1 base from J, with 12 bases between.

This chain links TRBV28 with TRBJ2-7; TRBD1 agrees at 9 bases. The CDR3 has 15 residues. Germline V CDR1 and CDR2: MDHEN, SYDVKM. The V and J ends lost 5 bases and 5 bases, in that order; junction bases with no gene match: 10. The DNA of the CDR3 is TGTGCCAGCAGTGGGGGGGGACAGGGAAGCCACGAGCAGTACTTC. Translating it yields CASSGGGQGSHEQYF.

CDR3: CATTTLQINTGELFF. CDR3 bases: TGTGCCACCACCACGTTACAGATAAACACCGGGGAGCTGTTTTTT. The chain recombines TRBV19 with TRBJ2-2; no clear D. Germline V gene sequence: CDR1 LNHDA, CDR2 SQIVND (reference sequence). This CDR3 spans 15 amino acids. The ends were cut back, 10 bases at V and 2 bases at J, with 17 bases in the middle.

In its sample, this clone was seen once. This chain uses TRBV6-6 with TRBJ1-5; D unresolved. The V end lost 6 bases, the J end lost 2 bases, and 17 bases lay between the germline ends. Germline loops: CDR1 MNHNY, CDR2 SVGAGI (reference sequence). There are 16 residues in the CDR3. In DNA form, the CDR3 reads TGTGCCAGCAGCCTAGAAGGAGGTTGGGGCAATCAGCCCCAGCATTTT. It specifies CASSLEGGWGNQPQHF.

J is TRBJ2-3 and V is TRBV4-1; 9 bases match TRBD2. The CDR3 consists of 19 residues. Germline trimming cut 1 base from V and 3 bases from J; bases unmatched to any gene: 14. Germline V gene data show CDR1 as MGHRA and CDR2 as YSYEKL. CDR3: CASSQGGARLAGRTDTQYF. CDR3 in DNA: TGCGCCAGCAGCCAAGGTGGGGCTAGGCTAGCGGGGCGGACAGATACGCAGTATTTT.

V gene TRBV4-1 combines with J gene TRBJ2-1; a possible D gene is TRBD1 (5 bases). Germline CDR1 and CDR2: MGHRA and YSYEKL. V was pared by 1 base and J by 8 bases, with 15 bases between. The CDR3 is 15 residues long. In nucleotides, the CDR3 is TGCGCCAGCAGCCAAGTGACAGCGCCGGACGATGAGCAGTTCTTC. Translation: CASSQVTAPDDEQFF.

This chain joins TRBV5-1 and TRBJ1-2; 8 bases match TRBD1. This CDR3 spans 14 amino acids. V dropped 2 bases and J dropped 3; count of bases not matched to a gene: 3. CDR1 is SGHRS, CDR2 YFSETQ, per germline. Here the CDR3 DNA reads TGCGCCAGCAGCTTAACGACAGGGGACTATGGCTACACCTTC. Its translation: CASSLTTGDYGYTF.

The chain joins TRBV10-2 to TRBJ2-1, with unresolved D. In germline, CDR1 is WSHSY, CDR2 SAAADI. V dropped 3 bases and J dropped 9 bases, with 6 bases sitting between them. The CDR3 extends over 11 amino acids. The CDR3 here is CASSEAPEQFF. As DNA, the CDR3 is TGCGCCAGCAGTGAAGCCCCTGAGCAGTTCTTC.